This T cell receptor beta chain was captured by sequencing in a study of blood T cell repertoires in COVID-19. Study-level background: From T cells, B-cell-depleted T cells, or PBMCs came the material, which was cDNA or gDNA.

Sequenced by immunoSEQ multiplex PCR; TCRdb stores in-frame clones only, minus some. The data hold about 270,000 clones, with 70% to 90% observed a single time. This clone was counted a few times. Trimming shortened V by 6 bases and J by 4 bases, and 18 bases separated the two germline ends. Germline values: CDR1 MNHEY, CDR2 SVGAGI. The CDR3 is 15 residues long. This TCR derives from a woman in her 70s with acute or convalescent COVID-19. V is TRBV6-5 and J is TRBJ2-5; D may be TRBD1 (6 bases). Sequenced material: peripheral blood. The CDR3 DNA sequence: TGTGCCAGCAGCCTAGACAGGACCCTAGGAGAGACCCAGTACTTC. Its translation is CASSLDRTLGETQYF.